One sample yielded the 16 T cell receptor beta chains listed below, sequenced in a study of T cells in Graves' hyperthyroidism and ophthalmopathy. It was RNA transcripts that yielded the amplified TCR beta CDR3 regions. Researchers ran a first-round RT-PCR on the TCR CDR3 using the HTBI primer set. TCRdb reanalysed the multiplex PCR reads using MiXCR and keeps one entry per CDR3 protein. The table has 450,000 to 700,000 distinct CDR3 sequences, just over 45% seen once; the top ten hold 15% to 20%. Sequences were obtained from peripheral blood or thyroid tissue (not recorded which). Receptors originate from an adult woman with Graves' disease, either hyperthyroidism or ophthalmopathy (not recorded which).

The V call is TRBV7-3, the J call TRBJ1-1; maybe TRBD1 (6 bases). Germline-derived CDR1 and CDR2 are SGHTA and FQGTGA. Trimming pared 5 bases from V and 4 bases from J, leaving 11 bases between. This CDR3 is 13 amino acids long. The CDR3 spells CASSRQGSTEAFF. The DNA of the CDR3 is TGTGCCAGCAGCCGCCAGGGGAGCACTGAAGCTTTCTTT. Combining the CDR3 with reference TRBV7-3 and TRBJ1-1 gives the whole variable domain GAGVSQTPSNKVTEKGKYVELRCDPISGHTALYWYRQSLGQGPEFLIYFQGTGAADDSGLPNDRFFAVRPEGSVSTLKIQRTERGDSAVYLCASSRQGSTEAFFGQGTRLTVV.

In this sample, this clonotype turned up a few times. A single base separates this from a much larger clone, so it may be a read error. The chain carries TRBV7-9 and TRBJ1-2, with D perhaps matching TRBD1 (5 bases). CDR1 and CDR2 (germline): SEHNR, FQNEAQ (reference sequence). This CDR3 contains 12 residues. The CDR3 sequence: CTSSSGLDGYTF. CDR3 nucleotide sequence: TGTACCAGCAGCTCAGGGTTAGATGGCTACACCTTC.

This clonotype was recorded many times. The J gene is TRBJ2-6, the V gene TRBV20-1; perhaps TRBD1 as D (6 bases). The CDR3 spans 14 residues. Trimming removed 6 bases from V and 2 bases from J, with 11 bases in between. Germline CDR1 and CDR2: DFQATT and SNEGSKA (reference sequence). CDR3 in DNA: TGCAGTGCATCGGACAGCCCTGGGGCCAACGTCCTGACTTTC. This sequence encodes CSASDSPGANVLTF.

The rearrangement links TRBV15 to TRBJ2-7; D not resolved. Trimming removed 1 base at V and 6 bases at J, with 10 bases between. Germline CDR1 and CDR2: LNHNV and YYDKDF (reference sequence). This CDR3 region has 13 residues. The CDR3 spells CATSRATATEQYF. The CDR3 bases are TGTGCCACCAGCAGAGCCACAGCGACCGAGCAGTACTTC.

This clonotype was recorded once. This chain links TRBV7-8 with TRBJ2-7; D is ambiguous. Between the trimmed V and J ends, which lost 4 bases and 0 bases, there was a span of 10 bases. Per the germline V gene, CDR1 is SGHVS and CDR2 is FQNEAQ. The CDR3 runs to 14 residues. The CDR3 is CASSSDLSSYEQYF. Written as DNA, the CDR3 is TGTGCCAGCAGCTCCGACCTAAGCTCCTACGAGCAGTACTTC.

This clonotype has only one observation. The chain joins TRBV7-9 to TRBJ1-3; TRBD1 might be the D (5 bases). The V and J ends lost 5 bases and 7 bases respectively, with 15 bases between them. Germline V gene sequence: CDR1 SEHNR, CDR2 FQNEAQ (reference sequence). CDR3 length: 14 amino acids. The CDR3 here is CASSPRDGMNTIYF. For the CDR3, the DNA is TGTGCCAGCAGCCCCCGGGACGGGATGAACACCATATATTTT.

This clonotype was detected ten times or more. The junction shows a germline mismatch at one end, possibly a read error. The V gene is TRBV27, the J gene TRBJ1-2; tentative D call: TRBD1 (6 bases). The CDR3 totals 14 residues. Germline loops: CDR1 MNHEY, CDR2 SMNVEV (reference sequence). CDR3 protein: CASSSTGISYGYTF. The CDR3 nucleotides are TGCGCCAGCAGCTCGACAGGTATCAGCTATGGCTACACCTTC.

This clonotype has a count of ten or more. V usage is TRBV7-8 and J usage is TRBJ2-7; tentative D call: TRBD2 (6 bases). CDR1 and CDR2 (germline): SGHVS, FQNEAQ. Trimming cost V 5 bases and J 7 bases, with 12 bases left between them. The CDR3 loop spans 12 amino acids. CDR3 residues: CASSPALAEQYF. CDR3 nucleotide sequence: TGTGCCAGCAGCCCCGCCCTAGCGGAGCAGTACTTC.

The table lists this clonotype with many counts. The rearrangement links TRBV10-1 to TRBJ2-7; D unresolved. V was pared by 10 bases and J by 7 bases, with 20 bases between. CDR3 length equals 13 residues. Germline-derived CDR1 and CDR2 are WNHNN and SYGVQD (reference sequence). The CDR3 DNA follows: TGCGCCACCTCACGGAGCGCCCTCGGAGAGCAGTACTTC. The encoded protein is CATSRSALGEQYF.

This clonotype has a count of ten or more. V is TRBV7-9 and J is TRBJ2-5; perhaps TRBD2 as D (5 bases). Per the germline V gene, CDR1 is SEHNR and CDR2 is FQNEAQ (reference sequence). The ends were cut back, 1 base at V and 4 bases at J, with 13 bases in the middle. This CDR3 has 15 residues. The CDR3 reads CASSLVRRGLETQYF. CDR3 coding DNA: TGTGCCAGCAGCTTAGTACGAAGAGGGCTAGAGACCCAGTACTTC. The variable domain in full, with the rest retrieved from reference TRBV7-9 and TRBJ2-5, is DTGVSQNPRHKITKRGQNVTFRCDPISEHNRLYWYRQTLGQGPEFLTYFQNEAQLEKSRLLSDRFSAERPKGSFSTLEIQRTEQGDSAMYLCASSLVRRGLETQYFGPGTRLLVL.

This chain uses TRBV29-1 with TRBJ2-7, with D tentatively TRBD2 (5 bases). Germline loops: CDR1 SQVTM, CDR2 ANQGSEA. The CDR3 has 11 amino acids. V was pared by 7 bases and J by 7 bases, with 14 bases between. As DNA, the CDR3 is TGCAGCGCCGGACCGAGGGAAGAGCAGTACTTC. It translates to CSAGPREEQYF.

This clonotype was observed at least ten times. The J gene is TRBJ2-1, the V gene TRBV20-1; no definite D call. The CDR3 has 17 residues. V was pared by 0 bases and J by 0 bases, with 15 bases between. The germline V gene has CDR1 DFQATT and CDR2 SNEGSKA (reference sequence). The CDR3 sequence is CSARDWNARSSYNEQFF. The CDR3 DNA follows: TGCAGTGCTAGAGATTGGAATGCGAGGAGCTCCTACAATGAGCAGTTCTTC.

This clonotype was seen ten or more times. This chain uses TRBV11-2 with TRBJ1-2, with 8 bases matching TRBD1. The junction had 5 bases not matched to a gene; V was cut back by 1 base and J by 7 bases. Germline V gene data show CDR1 as SGHAT and CDR2 as FQNNGV. This CDR3 contains 14 residues. The CDR3 bases are TGTGCCAGCAGCTTAGCAGGGGGCCAGGGTGGCTACACCTTC. Its protein is CASSLAGGQGGYTF.

V and J are TRBV6-5 and TRBJ1-1; D is undetermined. CDR3 length: 14 residues. Germline CDR1 and CDR2: MNHEY and SVGAGI. V lost 0 bases to trimming and J lost 1 base, with 6 bases between them. CDR3 residues: CASSYSRWNTEAFF. In DNA form, the CDR3 reads TGTGCCAGCAGTTACTCAAGATGGAACACTGAAGCTTTCTTT.

The genes are TRBV10-1 and TRBJ2-3; D perhaps matches TRBD1 (5 bases). The CDR3 is made up of 15 amino acids. The V and J ends lost 5 bases and 0 bases respectively, with 12 bases between them. Per germline, CDR1 WNHNN and CDR2 SYGVQD (reference sequence). CDR3 DNA: TGCGCCAGCAGTCCCGAGACAGCTAGCACAGATACGCAGTATTTT. Translated, it gives CASSPETASTDTQYF.

This clonotype turned up a few times. The chain uses TRBV29-1 and TRBJ2-5; no clear D. Germline values: CDR1 SQVTM, CDR2 ANQGSEA. The CDR3 covers 15 residues. The CDR3: CSARAQRWDQETQYF. The CDR3 DNA reads TGCAGTGCTAGGGCCCAACGATGGGACCAAGAGACCCAGTACTTC.